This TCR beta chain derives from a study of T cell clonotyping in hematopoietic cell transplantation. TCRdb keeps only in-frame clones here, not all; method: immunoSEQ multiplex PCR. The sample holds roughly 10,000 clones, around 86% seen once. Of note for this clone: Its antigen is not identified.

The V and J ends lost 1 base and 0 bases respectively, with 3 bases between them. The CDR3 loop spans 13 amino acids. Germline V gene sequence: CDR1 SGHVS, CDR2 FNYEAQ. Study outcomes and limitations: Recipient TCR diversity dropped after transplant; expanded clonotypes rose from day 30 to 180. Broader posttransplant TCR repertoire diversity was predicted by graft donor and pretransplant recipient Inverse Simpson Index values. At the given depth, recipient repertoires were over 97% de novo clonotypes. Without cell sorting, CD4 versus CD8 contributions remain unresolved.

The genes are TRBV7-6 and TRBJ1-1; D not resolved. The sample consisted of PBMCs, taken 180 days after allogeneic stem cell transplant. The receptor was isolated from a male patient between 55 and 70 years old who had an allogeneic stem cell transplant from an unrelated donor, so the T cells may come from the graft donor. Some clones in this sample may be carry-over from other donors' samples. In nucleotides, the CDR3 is TGTGCCAGCAGCTTAGGGATGAACACTGAAGCTTTCTTT. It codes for CASSLGMNTEAFF.